The 17 T cell receptor beta chains reported below all come from one sample, sequenced in a study of T cells in localized non-small cell lung cancer. Here immunoSEQ multiplex PCR was the method, and the copy in TCRdb shows in-frame clones only, minus some. Among approximately 31,000 clones listed, around 94% were seen once. The sequencing used peripheral blood, collected before any cancer treatment. These TCRs come from a woman aged 35-75 years with stage I lung adenocarcinoma.

The chain links TRBV6-6 to TRBJ1-5, with no clear D. The germline V gene encodes CDR1 MNHNY and CDR2 SVGAGI (reference sequence). Deletions cut 8 bases from V and 3 bases from J, with 8 bases between. The CDR3 covers 12 residues. The CDR3 reads CASSRANQPQHF. The CDR3 nucleotides read TGTGCCAGCTCCCGGGCCAATCAGCCCCAGCATTTT.

For this clone: This may be a read error, as it is one base from a much larger clone. The rearrangement uses TRBV12-5 and TRBJ1-1; the D gene is possibly TRBD1 (5 bases). V was clipped by 8 bases and J by 4 bases, with 14 bases between them. CDR1 LGHNT and CDR2 FRNRAP come from the germline V gene. The CDR3 contains 13 residues. This chain's CDR3 is CASLGVYGTEAFF. The CDR3, as DNA: TGTGCTAGTTTAGGGGTATACGGCACTGAAGCTTTCTTT.

The chain has TRBV7-8 and TRBJ2-1, with D maybe TRBD2 (6 bases). The CDR3 covers 16 residues. Per germline, CDR1 SGHVS and CDR2 FQNEAQ. The V end lost 7 bases, the J end lost 0 bases, and 16 bases lay between the germline ends. The CDR3 sequence is CASTLARGSSYNEQFF. CDR3 DNA sequence: TGTGCCAGCACTCTAGCCCGGGGGTCCTCCTACAATGAGCAGTTCTTC.

As concerns this clone: Its ends do not fully match the called genes, so a read error is possible. V is TRBV4-2 and J is TRBJ2-5; 12 bases fit TRBD2. This CDR3 is 18 amino acids long. The germline V gene has CDR1 LGHNA and CDR2 YNFKEQ. As DNA, the CDR3 is TGTGCCAGCAGCCAAGAAACCGGGACTAGCGGGCCCGGGGGTACCCTGTACTTC. Its translation: CASSQETGTSGPGGTLYF.

The chain is built from TRBV19 and TRBJ2-1, with D perhaps TRBD1 or TRBD2 (5 bases each). Trimming cost V 5 bases and J 16 bases, with 27 bases left between them. Germline CDR1 is LNHDA and CDR2 is SQIVND (reference sequence). This CDR3 region has 15 residues. The CDR3 bases are TGTGCCAGTAGTGAGGGGAGTAGTGGAGATAAAAATCCATTCTTC. Translation gives CASSEGSSGDKNPFF.

The chain uses TRBV19 and TRBJ2-7; 8 nucleotides match TRBD2. The CDR3 length is 15 residues. Germline V gives CDR1 LNHDA, CDR2 SQIVND (reference sequence). Unmatched junction bases numbered 10, after V lost 6 bases and J lost 3 bases. The CDR3 sequence is CASSPGTSDYYEQYF. CDR3 nucleotides: TGTGCCAGTAGCCCCGGGACTAGTGATTACTACGAGCAGTACTTC.

V gene TRBV4-3 combines with J gene TRBJ2-7; 10 bases fit TRBD1. Trimming cost V 3 bases and J 4 bases; bases outside gene matches: 9. The CDR3 is 16 amino acids. Germline lookup yields CDR1 LGHNA and CDR2 YSLEER. CDR3 bases: TGCGCCAGCAGCCATCTACCGGGACAGGGGAGATACGAGCAGTACTTC. Amino acids: CASSHLPGQGRYEQYF.

This chain joins TRBV20-1 and TRBJ1-2; D unresolved. Trimming stripped 0 bases from V and 5 bases from J, with 1 base between. This CDR3 has 10 amino acids. Germline values: CDR1 DFQATT, CDR2 SNEGSKA (reference sequence). CDR3 protein: CSARDYGYTF. The CDR3 region has the DNA TGCAGTGCTAGAGATTATGGCTACACCTTC.

The V and J genes are TRBV18 and TRBJ2-5; D is unresolved. Per the germline V gene, CDR1 is KGHSH and CDR2 is LQKENI. The CDR3 sequence is 15 residues long. Trimming cost V 6 bases and J 1 base, with 15 bases left between them. The CDR3 sequence is CASSHHRTPQETQYF. DNA of the CDR3: TGTGCCAGCTCTCATCACCGAACTCCCCAAGAGACCCAGTACTTC.

This clone occurred once. The chain links TRBV19 to TRBJ1-2, with 7 nucleotides matching TRBD1. The trim removed 7 bases at V and 3 bases at J, leaving 20 bases unmatched. Germline CDR1 and CDR2: LNHDA and SQIVND (reference sequence). The CDR3 length is 18 residues. The CDR3 sequence is CASTTLGVRGGEDYGYTF. For the CDR3, the DNA is TGTGCCAGTACCACCCTCGGCGTCAGGGGGGGAGAGGACTATGGCTACACCTTC.

The V and J genes are TRBV9 and TRBJ1-3; D is perhaps TRBD1 (6 bases). Trimming took off 2 bases at V and 0 bases at J, with 12 bases between the two ends. CDR3 length equals 16 residues. Per germline, CDR1 SGDLS and CDR2 YYNGEE. CDR3 nucleotides: TGTGCCAGCAGCGTCGGGGGCCAGCTCTCTGGAAACACCATATATTTT. Its translation: CASSVGGQLSGNTIYF.

This clone showed up just a few times. This chain connects TRBV6-1 to TRBJ1-5; tentatively, D is TRBD1 (6 bases). Between the trimmed V and J ends, which lost 6 bases and 1 base, there was a span of 13 bases. The CDR3 is 15 amino acids. Germline V gives CDR1 MNHNS, CDR2 SASEGT. The DNA for the CDR3 is TGTGCCAGCAGGGGAGGGGGAAGGAGCAATCAGCCCCAGCATTTT. Its protein product is CASRGGGRSNQPQHF.

This clone appeared once. V gene TRBV28 combines with J gene TRBJ1-5; D perhaps matches TRBD1 (5 bases). This CDR3 spans 15 amino acids. CDR1 and CDR2 (germline): MDHEN, SYDVKM. V gave up 5 bases and J gave up 4 bases, with 15 bases separating them. As DNA, the CDR3 is TGTGCCAGCAGTGTCGGGACTCCCAGTAATCAGCCCCAGCATTTT. Translated, it gives CASSVGTPSNQPQHF.

The rearrangement uses TRBV13 and TRBJ2-7; 8 nucleotides line up with TRBD2. This CDR3 has 16 residues. In germline, CDR1 is PRHDT, CDR2 FYEKMQ (reference sequence). Trimming removed 0 bases from V and 3 bases from J; junction bases left unmatched: 7. CDR3 DNA sequence: TGTGCCAGCAGCTTAGGAGGGAGCGGGAGTTTCTACGAGCAGTACTTC. It yields the protein CASSLGGSGSFYEQYF.

The genes are TRBV7-2 and TRBJ2-7; possibly TRBD2 for D (5 bases). V dropped 0 bases and J dropped 3 bases, with 30 bases sitting between them. CDR1 SGHTA and CDR2 FQGNSA come from the germline V gene. This CDR3 region has 21 residues. The CDR3: CASSLAPAWGKDFTTLYEQYF. CDR3 coding DNA: TGTGCCAGCAGCTTAGCGCCGGCTTGGGGAAAGGACTTCACGACCCTCTACGAGCAGTACTTC.

The chain has TRBV4-1 and TRBJ2-1; TRBD2 aligns across 7 bases. V lost 4 bases to trimming and J lost 1 base; unmatched junction nucleotides: 7. Germline V gene sequence: CDR1 MGHRA, CDR2 YSYEKL. CDR3 length equals 16 residues. CDR3 loop: CASSLGEGVSYNEQFF. Written as DNA, the CDR3 is TGCGCCAGCAGCCTAGGGGAGGGAGTATCCTACAATGAGCAGTTCTTC.

V and J are TRBV7-2 and TRBJ1-1; unclear D gene. Trimming took off 1 base at V and 2 bases at J, with 8 bases between the two ends. CDR1 and CDR2 from the germline V gene are SGHTA and FQGNSA. The CDR3 totals 14 residues. CDR3 loop: CASSLDLLNTEAFF. The CDR3, as DNA: TGTGCCAGCAGCTTAGATCTCTTAAACACTGAAGCTTTCTTT.